These 18 T cell receptor beta chains share one sample of origin, sequenced in a study of control samples from healthy donors and cancer patients. TCRdb keeps only in-frame clones here, not all; method: immunoSEQ multiplex PCR. The data show 120,000 or so clones, roughly 87% seen once. Sequencing was performed on blood. The receptors come from a young man in good health.

The chain links TRBV7-9 to TRBJ1-1, with D maybe TRBD1 (5 bases). The germline V gene has CDR1 SEHNR and CDR2 FQNEAQ (reference sequence). Trimming pared 5 bases from V and 5 bases from J, leaving 15 bases between. The CDR3 runs to 14 residues. CDR3 in DNA: TGTGCCAGCAGCCCCCGGGACTCCCAGACTGAAGCTTTCTTT. Translating gives CASSPRDSQTEAFF. Full variable domain (remainder filled in from reference TRBV7-9 and TRBJ1-1): DTGVSQNPRHKITKRGQNVTFRCDPISEHNRLYWYRQTLGQGPEFLTYFQNEAQLEKSRLLSDRFSAERPKGSFSTLEIQRTEQGDSAMYLCASSPRDSQTEAFFGQGTRLTVV.

The gene calls are TRBV18 and TRBJ2-7; 11 bases are a match to TRBD2. CDR3 length equals 17 residues. Trimming cost V 2 bases and J 1 base; bases outside gene matches: 7. Looked up from germline, CDR1 is KGHSH and CDR2 is LQKENI. In DNA form, the CDR3 reads TGTGCCAGCTCACCAGGACTAGCGGGTAGTATATCCTACGAGCAGTACTTC. As protein: CASSPGLAGSISYEQYF.

This clone was recorded once. The V and J genes are TRBV2 and TRBJ1-2; no definite D call. Deletions cut 3 bases from V and 13 bases from J, with 21 bases between. The CDR3 is 14 amino acids. From germline, CDR1 is SNHLY and CDR2 FYNNEI. The CDR3 loop is CASSDIGQAGRGTF. For the CDR3, the DNA is TGTGCCAGCAGTGATATCGGGCAGGCCGGGCGCGGCACCTTC.

The J gene is TRBJ1-6, the V gene TRBV10-1, with unresolved D. From germline, CDR1 is WNHNN and CDR2 SYGVQD (reference sequence). CDR3 length equals 15 residues. V shed 2 bases and J shed 8 bases, with 13 bases lying between them. The CDR3 here is CASSEAGRVDSPLHF. In DNA form, the CDR3 reads TGCGCCAGCAGTGAGGCCGGGCGCGTGGATTCACCCCTCCACTTT.

A note on this clone: The junction departs from germline at one end; a sequencing error may be responsible. The chain has TRBV7-7 and TRBJ2-7, with 7 bases matching TRBD1. The germline gives CDR1 SSHAT, CDR2 FNYEAQ (reference sequence). CDR3 length equals 13 residues. The CDR3 is CASSDQTGSEQYF. The DNA of the CDR3 is TGTGCTAGCAGCGACCAGACAGGGAGCGAGCAGTACTTC. The whole variable domain, filled in from reference TRBV7-7 and TRBJ2-7, reads GAGVSQSPRYKVTKRGQDVTLRCDPISSHATLYWYQQALGQGPEFLTYFNYEAQPDKSGLPSDRFSAERPEGSISTLTIQRTEQRDSAMYRCASSDQTGSEQYFGPGTRLTVT.

The chain recombines TRBV6-5 with TRBJ2-1; D is perhaps TRBD2 (6 bases). The V and J ends lost 0 bases and 9 bases respectively, with 15 bases between them. This CDR3 has 15 residues. Looked up from germline, CDR1 is MNHEY and CDR2 is SVGAGI. The CDR3 loop is CASSYSGFPGAEQFF. The CDR3 DNA reads as TGTGCCAGCAGTTACTCTGGATTCCCGGGAGCTGAGCAGTTCTTC.

The chain is built from TRBV7-3 and TRBJ1-5; D remains ambiguous. Germline CDR1 and CDR2: SGHTA and FQGTGA. The CDR3 extends over 15 amino acids. V was cut by 1 base and J by 7 bases, with 14 bases left in between. CDR3 sequence (DNA): TGTGCCAGCAGCTTAAGGCCGGCCGTGGGGCAGCCCCAGCATTTT. This gives the protein CASSLRPAVGQPQHF.

This clone was detected once. The chain has TRBV7-8 and TRBJ1-2; 7 bases line up with TRBD1. In germline, CDR1 is SGHVS, CDR2 FQNEAQ. CDR3 size: 16 residues. V gave up 5 bases and J gave up 4 bases; unmatched junction bases: 13. The CDR3 DNA reads as TGTGCCAGCAGCAACCTATGGGACAGATCAACCTATGGCTACACCTTC. Translating it yields CASSNLWDRSTYGYTF.

The CDR3 DNA reads TGTGCCAGCAGCTTATGGCAGGGAGGGGAAAAACTGTTTTTT. Its translation: CASSLWQGGEKLFF. This rearrangement joins TRBV7-9 to TRBJ1-4; D may be TRBD1 (5 bases). V gave up 2 bases and J gave up 8 bases, with 12 bases separating them. Germline CDR1 is SEHNR and CDR2 is FQNEAQ (reference sequence). The length of the CDR3 is 14 residues.

In this sample, this clone turned up once. J is TRBJ2-7 and V is TRBV6-5; weak D call: TRBD2 (5 bases). This CDR3 is 14 amino acids long. V dropped 6 bases and J dropped 5 bases, with 17 bases sitting between them. Looked up from germline, CDR1 is MNHEY and CDR2 is SVGAGI. This CDR3 is CASSLGGRRDEQYF. DNA for the CDR3: TGTGCCAGCAGCCTTGGTGGGAGAAGGGACGAGCAGTACTTC.

This clone occurred once. V and J are TRBV29-1 and TRBJ1-1; unclear D gene. Trimming left V 6 bases short and J 8 bases short, with 16 bases between. The germline gives CDR1 SQVTM, CDR2 ANQGSEA. The CDR3 has 12 residues. The CDR3 sequence is CSVLAVDWEAFF. The CDR3, as DNA: TGCAGCGTGTTAGCAGTTGATTGGGAAGCTTTCTTT.

This chain connects TRBV5-6 to TRBJ1-5, with D unresolved. Germline V gene lookup returns CDR1 SGHDT and CDR2 YYEEEE. V was shortened by 0 bases and J by 0 bases, with 10 bases between the two germline ends. The CDR3 contains 16 residues. The CDR3 sequence is CASSLGGRHSNQPQHF. The DNA for the CDR3 is TGTGCCAGCAGCTTGGGAGGGAGACATAGCAATCAGCCCCAGCATTTT.

This clone was picked up a small number of times. V gene TRBV27 combines with J gene TRBJ1-6; D uncertain. The CDR3 is made up of 13 amino acids. Between the trimmed V and J ends, which lost 0 bases and 7 bases, there was a span of 4 bases. Germline V gives CDR1 MNHEY, CDR2 SMNVEV (reference sequence). In DNA form, the CDR3 reads TGTGCCAGCAGTTTATCATTAAATTCACCCCTCCACTTT. Translating it yields CASSLSLNSPLHF.

In nucleotides, the CDR3 is TGTGCCAGCAGCTTAGCGTCCGGGACTCTCGGGGAGCAGTACTTC. As protein: CASSLASGTLGEQYF. The chain combines TRBV7-2 with TRBJ2-7; D might be TRBD2 (6 bases). The CDR3 is made up of 15 amino acids. Germline CDR1 is SGHTA and CDR2 is FQGNSA. Trimming stripped 0 bases from V and 7 bases from J, with 16 bases between.

J is TRBJ2-7 and V is TRBV6-2 or TRBV6-3; D is perhaps TRBD2 (6 bases). V was shortened by 4 bases and J by 1 base, with 14 bases between the two germline ends. The germline V gene encodes CDR1 MNHEY and CDR2 SVGEGT. There are 15 residues in the CDR3. This CDR3 reads CASSSTGTGSYEQYF. The CDR3 DNA follows: TGTGCCAGCAGTTCCACCGGGACTGGGTCCTACGAGCAGTACTTC.

The V and J genes are TRBV28 and TRBJ1-4, with 8 positions matching TRBD1. Germline values: CDR1 MDHEN, CDR2 SYDVKM. CDR3 length equals 14 residues. The J segment lost 13 bases and the V segment lost 2 bases, leaving 9 bases of the junction unmatched. The CDR3, as DNA: TGTGCCAGCAGTTTAGACGGACAGGGAGAAGGACTGTTTTTT. Amino acid sequence: CASSLDGQGEGLFF.

This clone is a singleton in its sample. The CDR3 DNA follows: TGTGCCAGTAGTCCCGGAGGGGGGGGCTTTGGGGATTATCAGCCCCAGCATTTT. It translates to CASSPGGGGFGDYQPQHF. V is TRBV19 and J is TRBJ1-5; TRBD1 might be the D (6 bases). V dropped 5 bases and J dropped 5 bases, with 25 bases sitting between them. The CDR3 is 18 amino acids. The V gene's germline CDR1 is LNHDA and CDR2 SQIVND (reference sequence).

This clone was detected a few times. This chain links TRBV2 with TRBJ1-6; TRBD1 might be the D (5 bases). CDR3 length: 15 residues. Germline V gene data show CDR1 as SNHLY and CDR2 as FYNNEI. V shed 8 bases and J shed 10 bases, with 21 bases lying between them. The CDR3 nucleotides are TGTGCCAGCTGCGATGCGGGGGGAACGGAATCACCCCTCCACTTT. This gives the protein CASCDAGGTESPLHF.